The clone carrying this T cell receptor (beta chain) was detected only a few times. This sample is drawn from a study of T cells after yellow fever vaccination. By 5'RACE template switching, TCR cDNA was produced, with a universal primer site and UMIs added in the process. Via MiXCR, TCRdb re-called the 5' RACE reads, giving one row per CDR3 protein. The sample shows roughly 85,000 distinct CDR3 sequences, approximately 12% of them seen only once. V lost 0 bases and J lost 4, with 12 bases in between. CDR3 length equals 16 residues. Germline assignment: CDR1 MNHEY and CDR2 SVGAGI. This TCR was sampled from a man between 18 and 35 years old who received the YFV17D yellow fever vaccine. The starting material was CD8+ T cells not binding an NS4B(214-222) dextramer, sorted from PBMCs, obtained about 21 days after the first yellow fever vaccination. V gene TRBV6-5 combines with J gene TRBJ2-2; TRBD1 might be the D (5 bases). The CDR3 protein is CASSYSIQGGTGELFF. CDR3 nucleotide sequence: TGTGCCAGCAGTTACTCGATTCAGGGTGGCACCGGGGAGCTGTTTTTT.